The TCR beta chain under discussion was sequenced for a study of blood T cell repertoires in COVID-19. Across the study: Specimens from acute and convalescent COVID-19 originated in the United States, Italy and Spain. PBMCs, B-cell-depleted T cells, or T cells provided the cDNA or gDNA that made up the material.

Germline CDR1 reads MNHEY; CDR2 reads SVGAGI. V gave up 6 bases and J gave up 6 bases, with 14 bases separating them. The CDR3 is 14 residues long. Seattle enrolled patients during active infection and tracked them longitudinally. In the source study's methods: Reference gene primer amplification gave estimated nucleated cell counts. Method: immunoSEQ multiplex PCR; TCRdb's copy keeps in-frame clones and lacks some. V and J calls and clone size are as listed in that table; D and trimming were resolved from the DNA. Seen here are about 58,000 clones, roughly four fifths observed once, and the top ten hold roughly 10%.

Sequenced input: peripheral blood. V is TRBV6-5 and J is TRBJ2-2; D perhaps matches TRBD1 (6 bases). This receptor was taken from a man aged 50-59 years with COVID-19, enrolled during active disease. The CDR3 sequence: CASSPRPGAGELFF. CDR3 nucleotides: TGTGCCAGCAGCCCCCGGCCAGGGGCCGGGGAGCTGTTTTTT.